A single TCR beta chain is shown here with its context. This clonotype was seen at least ten times. The clone's antigen remains unknown. Per-base qualities were not stored, and no clone one base away is much larger. The record originates from a study of early T cells in non-severe SARS-CoV-2 infection (dated by TCRdb to the early 2020s). For the study in its entirety: Because TCR sequencing was done on bulk RNA from unsorted whole blood, the alpha and beta chains could not be paired. General findings and caveats noted by the study authors: VDJdb matching was skewed toward anti-spike CD8 responses, so virus-specific expansions were likely underestimated and private and CD4 specificities were missed.

In the germline V gene (reference sequence), CDR1 corresponds to SEHNR and CDR2 to FQNEAQ. The CDR3 starts with the cysteine, ends with the phenylalanine, and has 13 residues. CDR3 DNA is the only sequence kept; it has 39 bases, read in frame from the first base. Deletion took 11 bases off V and 5 bases off J, with a span of 19 bases between the germline ends. Set within a cohort of healthcare workers in London, UK, this nested case-control study involved weekly PCR testing of nasopharyngeal swabs along with blood sampling. Healthcare workers were enrolled in the week of the UK lockdown, from 23 to 31 March 2020, and were followed every week for up to roughly 16 weeks. Library preparation was by 5' RACE. The data were produced on a NextSeq 500. In the TCR library protocol, unique molecular identifiers were attached to individual cDNA molecules to correct for PCR bias and sequencing error. TCR alpha and beta chains were both sequenced, and the abundances of alpha and beta sequences in each sample were closely correlated with each other. The paper's data handling went like this. Decombinator V4 was used to annotate TCR sequences for V gene, J gene and CDR3. TCRs were defined as expanded if a significant change between any two time points was detected under a Poisson model with p below 0.0001. Abundances of TCRs were expressed as counts per million after normalisation to the total number of TCRs sequenced in each sample. MAIT TCRs were defined by TRAV1-2 paired with TRAJ12, TRAJ20 or TRAJ33, and iNKT TCRs by TRAV10 paired with TRAJ18. VDJdb, accessed on 1 November 2021, was searched for TCRs annotated for CMV, EBV and SARS-CoV-2, and TCRs annotated for more than one antigen were excluded. The public sequencing data were trimmed at Q25 with fastp and processed into clonotypes with MiXCR by TCRdb, which kept only in-frame beta chains. CDR3 protein sequences are deduplicated, and each keeps its most common genes and DNA. The V and J calls here are based on TCRdb, not the publication. Recorded for this sample are 60,000 to 65,000 distinct CDR3 sequences; approximately 9.2% of them occurred a single time. Under 15% of the sample is held by the ten biggest clonotypes.

The chain was built from TRBV7-9 and TRBJ2-7, with a tentative D call of TRBD1 or TRBD2, each matching 6 bases. Sample: whole blood, taken at baseline. The clonotype comes from an adult who was a healthcare worker with PCR-confirmed SARS-CoV-2 infection or an uninfected control (not recorded which). The encoded CDR3 is CAGLQGGSDEQYF. The sequenced DNA is TGTGCCGGATTACAAGGGGGGTCCGACGAGCAGTACTTC. Where the CDR3 stops, the reference TRBV7-9 and TRBJ2-7 genes take over; the full variable domain is DTGVSQNPRHKITKRGQNVTFRCDPISEHNRLYWYRQTLGQGPEFLTYFQNEAQLEKSRLLSDRFSAERPKGSFSTLEIQRTEQGDSAMYLCAGLQGGSDEQYFGPGTRLTVT.